This T cell receptor beta chain was found in a study of cytomegalovirus exposure and HLA in healthy donors. Germline trimming cut 1 base from V and 8 bases from J; bases unmatched to any gene: 15. The CDR3 consists of 17 residues. Per germline, CDR1 SGHRS and CDR2 YFSETQ. With regard to this clone: What it recognizes is unknown.

13 Jbeta primers and 60 Vbeta primers were used for the PCR. Produced via immunoSEQ multiplex PCR; TCRdb's table is partial and in-frame only. The sample holds around 190,000 clones, roughly nine tenths seen once. Regarding the study as a whole: CMV antigen specificity of three CMV-associated chains was confirmed in vitro. An analysis was carried out later, and it reportedly showed fewer N-insertions in an Asian-associated ancestry cluster than the approximately 610-donor mean.

The donors gave bone marrow, and they were healthy. The specimen was PBMCs. The V call is TRBV5-1, the J call TRBJ2-1; the match to TRBD2 covers 7 bases. The TCR comes from a boy aged 2 to 10 in good health and CMV-seronegative. The CDR3 region is CASSLLGGDYPFDEQFF. CDR3 nucleotides: TGCGCCAGCAGCTTGTTGGGTGGGGACTACCCTTTTGATGAGCAGTTCTTC.